This T cell receptor (beta chain) was found in a study of type 1 and type 2 diabetes patients. Study conclusions and caveats: In type 2 diabetes, highly-expanded CD4+ clones took a median around 4% of reads. Groups were not age- or gender-matched, which may bias interpretation.

Each diabetic donor fulfilled classification criteria for either type 1 or type 2. Comments on this clonotype: Its antigen remains unidentified.

PCR was run on genomic DNA. The TCR beta CDR3 region was amplified using 30 forward and 13 reverse primers. TCRdb re-called the multiplex PCR reads with MiXCR, one entry per CDR3 protein. The table records some 250,000 distinct CDR3 sequences, over 45% of them present only once. The specimen was peripheral blood mononuclear cells (PBMCs). The source of this sequence is a man aged 18 to 35 with type 2 diabetes.

The DNA for the CDR3 is TGTGCCAGCAGCTTAGCCGGGCGACTCAATGAGCAGTTCTTC. Its translation is CASSLAGRLNEQFF. The chain carries TRBV11-3 and TRBJ2-1; no reliable D call. The CDR3 is 14 amino acids. The ends were cut back, 1 base at V and 6 bases at J, with 10 bases in the middle. Germline CDR1 and CDR2: SGHNT and YENEEA. Complete variable domain (other parts from reference TRBV11-3 and TRBJ2-1): EAGVVQSPRYKIIEKKQPVAFWCNPISGHNTLYWYLQNLGQGPELLIRYENEEAVDDSQLPKDRFSAERLKGVDSTLKIQPAELGDSAVYLCASSLAGRLNEQFFGPGTRLTVL.